Below, 28 T cell receptor beta chains from the same sample are listed, as sequenced in a study of beta chain features in type 1 diabetes. Expressed TCRB transcripts were sequenced because the isolated RNA had all been reverse transcribed beforehand. Method: immunoSEQ multiplex PCR; TCRdb's copy keeps in-frame clones and lacks some. Of 970,000 or so clones in the sample, about 17% were seen once. Sequencing was carried out using naive CD4+ T cells from blood. The receptors originated from a young woman in good health.

The rearrangement links TRBV4-2 to TRBJ2-7; 8 bases fit TRBD2. Trimming cost V 1 base and J 5 bases; bases outside gene matches: 13. Germline CDR1 LGHNA, CDR2 YNFKEQ. The CDR3 consists of 17 residues. Here the CDR3 reads CASSQVLASGGRNEQYF. The DNA of the CDR3 is TGTGCCAGCAGCCAAGTCCTAGCTTCGGGGGGGCGGAACGAGCAGTACTTC.

The V and J genes are TRBV6-5 and TRBJ1-3, with D unclear. There are 14 residues in the CDR3. The V end was cut by 4 bases, the J end by 2 bases, with 9 bases between. The germline CDR1 and CDR2 sequences are MNHEY and SVGAGI. The CDR3 sequence: CASSFGLPGNTIYF. CDR3 DNA sequence: TGTGCCAGCAGTTTCGGACTACCTGGAAACACCATATATTTT.

The table lists this clone with a few counts. The gene calls are TRBV7-9 and TRBJ1-1; D unresolved. The CDR3 has 14 amino acids. In germline, CDR1 is SEHNR, CDR2 FQNEAQ (reference sequence). Trimming left V 5 bases short and J 1 base short, with 11 bases between. The chain's CDR3 is CASSARHPNTEAFF. CDR3 DNA: TGTGCCAGCAGCGCTCGACACCCGAACACTGAAGCTTTCTTT.

The V call is TRBV5-4, the J call TRBJ2-2; D tentatively reads TRBD1 or TRBD2 (5 bases each). The CDR3 contains 16 residues. Trimming stripped 4 bases from V and 4 bases from J, with 17 bases between. In germline, CDR1 is SGHNT, CDR2 YYREEE (reference sequence). The CDR3 reads CASSTRDGQATGELFF. DNA of the CDR3: TGTGCCAGCAGCACTCGGGACGGCCAAGCCACCGGGGAGCTGTTTTTT.

A few counts support this clone. This chain connects TRBV5-1 to TRBJ2-5; 8 nucleotides match TRBD1. CDR3 length: 16 residues. Germline V gives CDR1 SGHRS, CDR2 YFSETQ. After removal of 4 bases from V and 5 bases from J, the junction contained 13 bases not matched to a gene. CDR3 region: CASSDGLAGGVETQYF. Written as DNA, the CDR3 is TGCGCCAGCAGCGACGGCTTGGCAGGGGGCGTGGAGACCCAGTACTTC.

This chain connects TRBV7-2 to TRBJ2-4; TRBD2 aligns across 9 bases. Germline-derived CDR1 and CDR2 are SGHTA and FQGNSA. The CDR3 has 16 residues. V lost 3 bases to trimming and J lost 6 bases; unmatched junction nucleotides: 9. CDR3 protein: CASSFIAGGPGNIQYF. CDR3 DNA sequence: TGTGCCAGCAGCTTCATTGCGGGAGGGCCCGGAAACATTCAGTACTTC.

This clone was counted only a few times. The chain employs TRBV4-2 and TRBJ2-5; unclear D gene. CDR1 and CDR2 from the germline V gene are LGHNA and YNFKEQ. V was cut by 1 base and J by 4 bases, with 10 bases left in between. This CDR3 is built from 14 residues. The CDR3: CASSQGLELETQYF. The CDR3 region has the DNA TGTGCCAGCAGCCAAGGGCTAGAGTTAGAGACCCAGTACTTC.

The chain carries TRBV7-2 and TRBJ2-7; 11 bases agree with TRBD2. CDR1 is SGHTA and CDR2 is FQGNSA in the germline V gene. The trim removed 1 base at V and 4 bases at J, leaving 12 bases unmatched. The CDR3 loop spans 18 amino acids. The CDR3 DNA reads TGTGCCAGCAGCTTAGTGTACCGTACGACTAGCGGGAAATACGAGCAGTACTTC. Its translation: CASSLVYRTTSGKYEQYF.

This sequence joins TRBV10-3 and TRBJ2-3; no clear D. The CDR3 spans 17 residues. CDR1 ENHRY and CDR2 SYGVKD come from the germline V gene. V was cut by 4 bases and J by 0 bases, with 17 bases left in between. Here the CDR3 DNA reads TGTGCCATCAGTGGTTTCGGTGGCATTACTAGCACAGATACGCAGTATTTT. Amino acid sequence: CAISGFGGITSTDTQYF.

This clone has a handful of counts. CDR3 nucleotides: TGTGCCAGCAGTTCGTCAGGGGTTCGTCACGAGCAGTACTTC. It specifies CASSSSGVRHEQYF. V usage is TRBV27 and J usage is TRBJ2-5; maybe TRBD1 (6 bases). The J call is uncertain, as TRBJ2-7 better fits the DNA end. CDR3 size: 14 residues. Germline-derived CDR1 and CDR2 are MNHEY and SMNVEV (reference sequence).

The sample holds a few counts of this clone. J is TRBJ2-3 and V is TRBV7-2, with unresolved D. The length of the CDR3 is 15 residues. V lost 11 bases and J lost 3, with 21 bases in between. Per germline, CDR1 SGHTA and CDR2 FQGNSA. The CDR3 is CAGPMTPTVTDTQYF. CDR3 nucleotides: TGTGCCGGACCCATGACTCCCACCGTTACAGATACGCAGTATTTT. The full variable domain, completed using reference TRBV7-2 and TRBJ2-3, is GAGVSQSPSNKVTEKGKDVELRCDPISGHTALYWYRQSLGQGLEFLIYFQGNSAPDKSGLPSDRFSAERTGGSVSTLTIQRTQQEDSAVYLCAGPMTPTVTDTQYFGPGTRLTVL.

This chain connects TRBV2 to TRBJ2-5, with TRBD1 identical over 8 bases. Germline V lookup: CDR1 SNHLY, CDR2 FYNNEI. J lost 3 bases, V lost 2 bases, and 2 bases had no gene match. CDR3 length: 14 amino acids. CDR3 protein: CASSEWTGKETQYF. The CDR3 DNA is TGTGCCAGCAGTGAATGGACAGGGAAAGAGACCCAGTACTTC.

This clone was counted a few times. The gene calls are TRBV6-5 and TRBJ2-7, with 14 bases fitting TRBD2. The CDR3 sequence is 15 residues long. The V gene's germline CDR1 is MNHEY and CDR2 SVGAGI. V lost 6 bases and J lost 6; bases outside the gene matches: 7. In nucleotides, the CDR3 is TGTGCCAGCAGACATACAGGACTAGCGGGAGGCGAGCAGTACTTC. Translation gives CASRHTGLAGGEQYF.

V usage is TRBV28 and J usage is TRBJ2-4; D is perhaps TRBD1 or TRBD2 (6 bases each). Germline CDR1 reads MDHEN; CDR2 reads SYDVKM. Trimming cost V 5 bases and J 2 bases, with 16 bases left between them. The CDR3 is made up of 16 amino acids. The CDR3 protein is CASSPLGGWTKNIQYF. The CDR3 region has the DNA TGTGCCAGCAGTCCTCTGGGGGGCTGGACCAAAAACATTCAGTACTTC. The full variable domain, its missing parts supplied by reference TRBV28 and TRBJ2-4, is DVKVTQSSRYLVKRTGEKVFLECVQDMDHENMFWYRQDPGLGLRLIYFSYDVKMKEKGDIPEGYSVSREKKERFSLILESASTNQTSMYLCASSPLGGWTKNIQYFGAGTRLSVL.

The V call is TRBV28, the J call TRBJ2-7; 8 bases fit TRBD1. CDR3 size: 14 residues. Germline CDR1 reads MDHEN; CDR2 reads SYDVKM. J gave up 2 bases and V 7 bases, and 7 bases lay outside the gene matches. CDR3 region: CASTPGQAPYEQYF. The CDR3 nucleotides read TGTGCCAGCACCCCGGGACAGGCGCCCTACGAGCAGTACTTC.

The J gene is TRBJ2-3, the V gene TRBV27, with D possibly called TRBD1 or TRBD2 (5 bases each). The CDR3 contains 14 residues. Trimming took off 4 bases at V and 6 bases at J, with 14 bases between the two ends. Germline CDR1 reads MNHEY; CDR2 reads SMNVEV (reference sequence). The CDR3 DNA reads as TGTGCCAGCAGTTGGGGGAGCCCAGGGGATACGCAGTATTTT. Translation: CASSWGSPGDTQYF.

The chain combines TRBV7-9 with TRBJ2-2; D perhaps matches TRBD1 (5 bases). The CDR3 is 17 residues long. Germline values: CDR1 SEHNR, CDR2 FQNEAQ (reference sequence). The germline V and J ends were trimmed by 0 bases and 1 base, with 12 bases remaining between them. Here the CDR3 reads CASSLALERGNTGELFF. CDR3 DNA: TGTGCCAGCAGCTTAGCGTTGGAAAGGGGGAACACCGGGGAGCTGTTTTTT. Full variable domain (rest looked up from reference TRBV7-9 and TRBJ2-2): DTGVSQNPRHKITKRGQNVTFRCDPISEHNRLYWYRQTLGQGPEFLTYFQNEAQLEKSRLLSDRFSAERPKGSFSTLEIQRTEQGDSAMYLCASSLALERGNTGELFFGEGSRLTVL.

V usage is TRBV5-4 and J usage is TRBJ2-7; 7 bases are shared with TRBD1. The germline gives CDR1 SGHNT, CDR2 YYREEE (reference sequence). There are 16 residues in the CDR3. V lost 2 bases and J lost 2; bases outside the gene matches: 10. CDR3: CASSFTLDREPYEQYF. In nucleotides, the CDR3 is TGTGCCAGCAGCTTCACCCTAGACAGGGAGCCCTACGAGCAGTACTTC.

CDR3: CASSQEPGAYGYTF. In DNA, the CDR3 is TGCGCCAGCAGCCAAGAACCGGGGGCTTATGGCTACACCTTC. The chain recombines TRBV4-1 with TRBJ1-2, with D perhaps matching TRBD1 (6 bases). The germline gives CDR1 MGHRA, CDR2 YSYEKL. This CDR3 comprises 14 residues. V shed 0 bases and J shed 5 bases, with 10 bases lying between them.

This clone was detected only a few times. The chain carries TRBV27 and TRBJ2-1; TRBD2 aligns across 10 bases. With V trimmed by 3 bases and J by 8 bases, 19 bases remained unmatched. Germline lookup yields CDR1 MNHEY and CDR2 SMNVEV (reference sequence). The CDR3 contains 19 residues. The CDR3 protein is CASSFAGGARLAGAYEQFF. DNA for the CDR3: TGTGCCAGCAGTTTCGCAGGGGGCGCTCGGCTAGCGGGAGCCTATGAGCAGTTCTTC.

This clone was detected a few times. The gene calls are TRBV29-1 and TRBJ2-3; 7 bases agree with TRBD1. This CDR3 spans 14 amino acids. Germline assignment: CDR1 SQVTM and CDR2 ANQGSEA. V shed 5 bases and J 0 bases; nucleotides not matched to a gene: 5. The CDR3: CSVLGQPSTDTQYF. The CDR3 DNA follows: TGCAGCGTTCTGGGACAGCCGAGCACAGATACGCAGTATTTT.

This clone was observed a handful of times. An end of the junction does not agree with germline; a read error may underlie this. V and J are TRBV11-2 and TRBJ2-3; no reliable D call. The CDR3 is 15 amino acids. In germline, CDR1 is SGHAT, CDR2 FQNNGV. The CDR3 reads CASTLTTLFADTQYF. The CDR3 DNA reads as TGTGCCAGCACCTTAACGACTTTGTTTGCAGATACGCAGTATTTT.

In DNA, the CDR3 is TGTGCCATCAGTCGAGACAATGAGCAGTTCTTC. It specifies CAISRDNEQFF. This chain links TRBV10-3 with TRBJ2-1; unclear D gene. V was pared by 5 bases and J by 5 bases, with 4 bases between. This CDR3 is 11 amino acids long. Per germline, CDR1 ENHRY and CDR2 SYGVKD.

CDR3 in amino acids: CASSSPTGTEAFF. The CDR3 nucleotides read TGCGCCAGCAGCTCCCCTACAGGGACTGAAGCTTTCTTT. The chain couples TRBV5-1 to TRBJ1-1, with a tentative D call TRBD1 (6 bases). Germline CDR1 is SGHRS and CDR2 is YFSETQ. The CDR3 has 13 residues. V lost 3 bases to trimming and J lost 5 bases, with 11 bases between them.

The gene calls are TRBV2 and TRBJ1-2, with 7 bases identical to TRBD1. Trimming at V came to 4 bases and at J to 4 bases, leaving 15 bases not matched to a gene. The CDR3 has 17 amino acids. Germline V gene data show CDR1 as SNHLY and CDR2 as FYNNEI. The CDR3 protein is CASSAGPGQRVGYGYTF. The CDR3 DNA sequence: TGTGCCAGCAGTGCGGGCCCGGGACAGAGGGTTGGCTATGGCTACACCTTC. Together with reference TRBV2 and TRBJ1-2, the CDR3 gives the full variable domain: EPEVTQTPSHQVTQMGQEVILRCVPISNHLYFYWYRQILGQKVEFLVSFYNNEISEKSEIFDDQFSVERPDGSNFTLKIRSTKLEDSAMYFCASSAGPGQRVGYGYTFGSGTRLTVV.

Only a few counts were recorded for this clone. The chain joins TRBV28 to TRBJ2-1; D call uncertain. CDR3 size: 14 residues. V lost 1 base, J lost 5 bases, and 9 bases lay in between. Germline V gives CDR1 MDHEN, CDR2 SYDVKM. CDR3 in amino acids: CASSLLYSDNEQFF. Written as DNA, the CDR3 is TGTGCCAGCAGTTTATTGTACAGCGACAATGAGCAGTTCTTC.

This sequence joins TRBV10-3 and TRBJ2-1; 7 bases agree with TRBD1. Germline trimming cut 0 bases from V and 4 bases from J; bases unmatched to any gene: 6. Germline V gene data show CDR1 as ENHRY and CDR2 as SYGVKD. CDR3 length: 16 residues. The CDR3 region is CAISESGRTGYNEQFF. The CDR3, as DNA: TGTGCCATCAGTGAGTCCGGCCGGACAGGATACAATGAGCAGTTCTTC.

This clone was picked up many times. The rearrangement joins TRBV10-3 to TRBJ2-3; D gene ambiguous. Between the trimmed V and J ends, which lost 2 bases and 1 base, there was a span of 4 bases. The germline gives CDR1 ENHRY, CDR2 SYGVKD. CDR3 size: 13 residues. CDR3 region: CAISEGGTDTQYF. CDR3 nucleotide sequence: TGTGCCATCAGTGAGGGGGGCACAGATACGCAGTATTTT.